The 29 T cell receptor beta chains below all came from one sample that was sequenced in a study of T cell responses to AZD1222 COVID-19 vaccine. Data came from immunoSEQ multiplex PCR; TCRdb stores just in-frame clones and leaves some out. The sample yields 95,000 to 120,000 clones, approximately 86% seen once. This sample comprised peripheral blood, obtained on day 0 of AZD1222 vaccination. Source of these receptors: an adult in good health.

This chain uses TRBV20-1 with TRBJ1-2; 10 nucleotides line up with TRBD1. The CDR3 extends over 15 amino acids. V trimming: 3 bases; J trimming: 1 base; junction bases outside the gene matches: 5. In germline, CDR1 is DFQATT, CDR2 SNEGSKA (reference sequence). The CDR3 region has the DNA TGCAGTGCTAGTAGACAGGGGGCTGTTAACTATGGCTACACCTTC. Amino acids: CSASRQGAVNYGYTF.

This chain's CDR3 is CASSTRAGMNTEAFF. For the CDR3, the DNA is TGTGCCAGTAGTACCAGGGCTGGGATGAACACTGAAGCTTTCTTT. This chain joins TRBV19 and TRBJ1-1, with D possibly TRBD1 on 5 matching bases. The germline gives CDR1 LNHDA, CDR2 SQIVND (reference sequence). CDR3 length equals 15 residues. V dropped 4 bases and J dropped 0 bases, with 12 bases sitting between them. The full variable domain, its missing parts supplied by reference TRBV19 and TRBJ1-1, is DGGITQSPKYLFRKEGQNVTLSCEQNLNHDAMYWYRQDPGQGLRLIYYSQIVNDFQKGDIAEGYSVSREKKESFPLTVTSAQKNPTAFYLCASSTRAGMNTEAFFGQGTRLTVV.

The chain has TRBV2 and TRBJ2-3; a possible D gene is TRBD1 (5 bases). V was cut by 7 bases and J by 0 bases, with 11 bases left in between. This CDR3 is built from 14 residues. Germline V CDR1 and CDR2: SNHLY, FYNNEI. The CDR3 here is CASNKDTSTDTQYF. For the CDR3, the DNA is TGTGCCAGCAATAAGGACACTAGCACAGATACGCAGTATTTT.

The genes are TRBV24-1 and TRBJ2-2; D not certain. Trimming took 1 base from V and 6 from J, leaving 11 bases between them. The germline V gene encodes CDR1 KGHDR and CDR2 SFDVKD. The CDR3 length is 15 residues. CDR3 region: CATSDFGQVSGELFF. CDR3 DNA: TGTGCCACCAGTGATTTCGGCCAGGTGTCCGGGGAGCTGTTTTTT.

The gene calls are TRBV5-6 and TRBJ2-5, with D maybe TRBD2 (6 bases). CDR1 is SGHDT and CDR2 is YYEEEE in the germline V gene. The ends were cut back, 3 bases at V and 4 bases at J, with 13 bases in the middle. There are 14 residues in the CDR3. The CDR3 sequence: CASSYWPEGETQYF. The CDR3 bases are TGTGCCAGCAGCTATTGGCCGGAGGGAGAGACCCAGTACTTC.

This chain links TRBV10-3 with TRBJ1-2; D unresolved. V dropped 6 bases and J dropped 2 bases, with 7 bases sitting between them. CDR3 length: 12 residues. Germline values: CDR1 ENHRY, CDR2 SYGVKD. CDR3 coding DNA: TGTGCCATCAGCCCGGGGAACTATGGCTACACCTTC. The encoded protein is CAISPGNYGYTF.

The rearrangement uses TRBV27 and TRBJ2-1; a possible D gene is TRBD2 (5 bases). The CDR3 spans 15 residues. From germline, CDR1 is MNHEY and CDR2 SMNVEV (reference sequence). The V end lost 3 bases, the J end lost 6 bases, and 15 bases lay between the germline ends. CDR3 DNA sequence: TGTGCCAGCAGTTTCGGTAGAGGGCTAACCAATGAGCAGTTCTTC. Translating it yields CASSFGRGLTNEQFF.

This clone was seen just once. The CDR3 protein is CASSARIAGDNEQFF. CDR3 nucleotide sequence: TGTGCCAGCTCAGCCCGGATAGCGGGGGACAATGAGCAGTTCTTC. The chain employs TRBV18 and TRBJ2-1, with TRBD2 matching 9 bases. CDR3 length: 15 amino acids. Trimming at V came to 5 bases and at J to 5 bases, leaving 7 bases not matched to a gene. Germline CDR1 KGHSH, CDR2 LQKENI.

The chain uses TRBV3-1 (or the pseudogene TRBV3-2) and TRBJ2-7; 10 bases map to TRBD1. Germline CDR1 is LGHDT and CDR2 is YNNKEL (reference sequence). Trimming removed 1 base from V and 6 bases from J; junction bases left unmatched: 3. This CDR3 comprises 14 residues. CDR3 nucleotide sequence: TGTGCCAGCAGCCAAGGGACAGGGGGGGGCGAGCAGTACTTC. Amino acids: CASSQGTGGGEQYF.

CDR3 loop: CASTWTGGRRNTEAFF. As DNA, the CDR3 is TGCGCCAGCACCTGGACAGGGGGCCGTCGGAACACTGAAGCTTTCTTT. The rearrangement joins TRBV5-1 to TRBJ1-1; 11 bases map to TRBD1. With 6 bases clipped from V and 1 base from J, the junction kept 8 bases outside the gene matches. Looked up from germline, CDR1 is SGHRS and CDR2 is YFSETQ. The CDR3 contains 16 residues. The whole variable domain, remainder taken from reference TRBV5-1 and TRBJ1-1, is KAGVTQTPRYLIKTRGQQVTLSCSPISGHRSVSWYQQTPGQGLQFLFEYFSETQRNKGNFPGRFSGRQFSNSRSEMNVSTLELGDSALYLCASTWTGGRRNTEAFFGQGTRLTVV.

This chain links TRBV12-3 or TRBV12-4 with TRBJ1-2, with a weak D call TRBD1 (5 bases). V lost 4 bases and J lost 11, with 11 bases in between. The CDR3 totals 11 residues. The CDR3 DNA follows: TGTGCCAGCAGTTCCTTGGGGGGGTACACCTTC. Protein product: CASSSLGGYTF.

This clone was counted a single time. V gene TRBV18 combines with J gene TRBJ2-3; tentative D call: TRBD1 (7 bases). V lost 7 bases, J lost 2 bases, and 13 bases lay in between. CDR3 length: 14 amino acids. Germline-derived CDR1 and CDR2 are KGHSH and LQKENI. The CDR3 nucleotides are TGTGCCAGCTTCACCAGGGGGGACACAGATACGCAGTATTTT. Encoded protein: CASFTRGDTDTQYF.

The gene calls are TRBV28 and TRBJ1-2; D is uncertain. V lost 6 bases to trimming and J lost 2 bases, with 10 bases between them. Germline V gives CDR1 MDHEN, CDR2 SYDVKM. This CDR3 region has 13 residues. The CDR3 DNA reads TGTGCCAGCAGCGGGCAGGCCAACTATGGCTACACCTTC. It encodes CASSGQANYGYTF.

The genes are TRBV4-1 and TRBJ1-2; D may be TRBD1 (5 bases). V shed 1 base and J shed 1 base, with 10 bases lying between them. This CDR3 comprises 15 residues. Germline lookup yields CDR1 MGHRA and CDR2 YSYEKL. The CDR3: CASSQVGGSNYGYTF. CDR3 nucleotide sequence: TGCGCCAGCAGCCAAGTGGGGGGGAGTAACTATGGCTACACCTTC.

V usage is TRBV7-2 and J usage is TRBJ2-7, with D maybe TRBD1 (6 bases). The CDR3 length is 14 residues. Germline values: CDR1 SGHTA, CDR2 FQGNSA. Between the trimmed V and J ends, which lost 4 bases and 9 bases, there was a span of 19 bases. The CDR3 region is CASSSGYRASGQYF. In DNA, the CDR3 is TGTGCCAGCAGCTCCGGGTACAGGGCATCAGGGCAGTACTTC. The whole variable domain, remainder taken from reference TRBV7-2 and TRBJ2-7, is GAGVSQSPSNKVTEKGKDVELRCDPISGHTALYWYRQSLGQGLEFLIYFQGNSAPDKSGLPSDRFSAERTGGSVSTLTIQRTQQEDSAVYLCASSSGYRASGQYFGPGTRLTVT.

The chain has TRBV4-2 and TRBJ1-1; D ambiguous. The CDR3 sequence is 12 residues long. Trimming cost V 4 bases and J 5 bases, with 8 bases left between them. Germline assignment: CDR1 LGHNA and CDR2 YNFKEQ. CDR3 residues: CASSPVGTEAFF. Written as DNA, the CDR3 is TGTGCCAGCAGCCCGGTAGGGACTGAAGCTTTCTTT.

The chain carries TRBV28 and TRBJ1-4, with D tentatively TRBD1 (5 bases). Per the germline V gene, CDR1 is MDHEN and CDR2 is SYDVKM. V lost 4 bases to trimming and J lost 6 bases, with 6 bases between them. CDR3 length equals 12 residues. The CDR3 bases are TGTGCCAGCAGTTCAGGGTATGAAAAACTGTTTTTT. Translation gives CASSSGYEKLFF.

The chain links TRBV6-4 to TRBJ2-1, with 8 nucleotides matching TRBD1. The V gene's germline CDR1 is MRHNA and CDR2 SNTAGT. The V gene end was trimmed by 3 bases and the J gene end by 5 bases; junction bases not matched to a gene: 6. CDR3 length equals 15 residues. The CDR3 loop is CASSERTGPNNEQFF. The CDR3 DNA sequence: TGTGCCAGCAGTGAGAGGACAGGGCCAAACAATGAGCAGTTCTTC.

About this clone itself: The sample carries other DNA sequences with the same CDR3. The gene calls are TRBV28 and TRBJ1-2, with a weak D call TRBD1 (5 bases). This CDR3 has 13 amino acids. V was trimmed by 5 bases and J by 4 bases, leaving 11 bases between them. Germline V lookup: CDR1 MDHEN, CDR2 SYDVKM. The CDR3 DNA reads TGTGCCAGCAGTCCCACAGGCACCTATGGCTACACCTTC. The encoded protein is CASSPTGTYGYTF.

This clone came up a few times. V gene TRBV4-1 combines with J gene TRBJ2-2, with 8 bases that match TRBD2. CDR1 is MGHRA and CDR2 is YSYEKL in the germline V gene. With V trimmed by 4 bases and J by 6 bases, 7 bases remained unmatched. This CDR3 has 15 amino acids. CDR3 amino acids: CASSPGLGLAGELFF. The CDR3 coding sequence is TGCGCCAGCAGCCCGGGACTAGGGCTTGCCGGGGAGCTGTTTTTT.

V gene TRBV7-2 combines with J gene TRBJ1-1; D ambiguous. The length of the CDR3 is 13 residues. Germline assignment: CDR1 SGHTA and CDR2 FQGNSA. Trimming removed 0 bases from V and 1 base from J, with 3 bases in between. The DNA for the CDR3 is TGTGCCAGCAGCTTAGCGGAGAACACTGAAGCTTTCTTT. Translated: CASSLAENTEAFF. Full variable domain (remainder filled in from reference TRBV7-2 and TRBJ1-1): GAGVSQSPSNKVTEKGKDVELRCDPISGHTALYWYRQSLGQGLEFLIYFQGNSAPDKSGLPSDRFSAERTGGSVSTLTIQRTQQEDSAVYLCASSLAENTEAFFGQGTRLTVV.

This rearrangement joins TRBV5-1 to TRBJ1-1, with D possibly TRBD1 on 6 matching bases. The V gene's germline CDR1 is SGHRS and CDR2 YFSETQ. CDR3 length: 14 residues. The V and J ends lost 5 bases and 4 bases respectively, with 15 bases between them. Written as DNA, the CDR3 is TGCGCCAGCAGGGAGCAGGGGTCGGGCACTGAAGCTTTCTTT. Its translation: CASREQGSGTEAFF. The full variable domain, rest sourced from reference TRBV5-1 and TRBJ1-1, is KAGVTQTPRYLIKTRGQQVTLSCSPISGHRSVSWYQQTPGQGLQFLFEYFSETQRNKGNFPGRFSGRQFSNSRSEMNVSTLELGDSALYLCASREQGSGTEAFFGQGTRLTVV.

This clone was counted between two and nine times. V is TRBV7-2 and J is TRBJ1-1; tentative D call: TRBD1 (5 bases). This CDR3 has 14 residues. The germline V and J ends were trimmed by 3 bases and 0 bases, with 8 bases remaining between them. The V gene's germline CDR1 is SGHTA and CDR2 FQGNSA. This CDR3 reads CASSFRQMNTEAFF. CDR3 nucleotides: TGTGCCAGCAGCTTCAGACAGATGAACACTGAAGCTTTCTTT.

The rearrangement joins TRBV18 to TRBJ1-1; TRBD1 is a possible D gene (6 bases). From germline, CDR1 is KGHSH and CDR2 LQKENI. The CDR3 extends over 20 amino acids. With 2 bases removed from V and 1 base from J, the gap between germline ends came to 26 bases. CDR3 sequence reads: CASSPSQPFGAGEGNTEAFF. CDR3 nucleotide sequence: TGTGCCAGCTCACCATCACAGCCTTTTGGAGCAGGGGAGGGGAACACTGAAGCTTTCTTT. The entire variable domain, with the rest obtained from reference TRBV18 and TRBJ1-1, is as follows: NAGVMQNPRHLVRRRGQEARLRCSPMKGHSHVYWYRQLPEEGLKFMVYLQKENIIDESGMPKERFSAEFPKEGPSILRIQQVVRGDSAAYFCASSPSQPFGAGEGNTEAFFGQGTRLTVV.

In this sample, this clone turned up once. The gene calls are TRBV28 and TRBJ2-5, with 11 bases identical to TRBD2. This CDR3 has 22 amino acids. Germline V gene lookup returns CDR1 MDHEN and CDR2 SYDVKM. The V segment lost 5 bases and the J segment 0 bases; nucleotides outside the gene matches: 23. The CDR3 sequence: CASSLLPGGGGTSGLYQETQYF. In nucleotides, the CDR3 is TGTGCCAGCAGTCTCCTACCAGGGGGCGGCGGGACTAGCGGCCTGTACCAAGAGACCCAGTACTTC.

About this clone itself: Mismatch with germline at one junction end may stem from a read error. The chain carries TRBV7-2 and TRBJ1-3, with D possibly matching TRBD1 (6 bases). CDR1 SGHTA and CDR2 FQGNSA come from the germline V gene. The CDR3 runs 15 residues. CDR3 residues: CASSSATGTGNTIYF. Written as DNA, the CDR3 is TGTGCCAGCAGCTCAGCGACAGGAACTGGGAACACCATATATTTT.

The J gene is TRBJ2-3, the V gene TRBV19, with no clear D. V dropped 3 bases and J dropped 3 bases, with 13 bases sitting between them. Looked up from germline, CDR1 is LNHDA and CDR2 is SQIVND (reference sequence). This CDR3 comprises 15 residues. Here the CDR3 reads CASSIEPDATDTQYF. For the CDR3, the DNA is TGTGCCAGTAGTATCGAACCCGATGCAACAGATACGCAGTATTTT. Using reference TRBV19 and TRBJ2-3 for the parts outside the CDR3, the full variable domain is DGGITQSPKYLFRKEGQNVTLSCEQNLNHDAMYWYRQDPGQGLRLIYYSQIVNDFQKGDIAEGYSVSREKKESFPLTVTSAQKNPTAFYLCASSIEPDATDTQYFGPGTRLTVL.

This rearrangement joins TRBV3-1 (or the pseudogene TRBV3-2) to TRBJ1-3; no reliable D call. V lost 0 bases and J lost 4, with 10 bases in between. The CDR3 is made up of 15 amino acids. Germline values: CDR1 LGHDT, CDR2 YNNKEL (reference sequence). CDR3 DNA: TGTGCCAGCAGCCAAGAAGGCAGCGGGGGAAACACCATATATTTT. Protein product: CASSQEGSGGNTIYF.

CDR3 DNA: TGCGCCAGCCACAGGGGTGAGACCCAGTACTTC. This translates into CASHRGETQYF. The V and J genes are TRBV5-1 and TRBJ2-5; 7 positions match TRBD1. The ends lost 7 bases at V and 5 bases at J; junction bases unmatched: 2. Germline lookup yields CDR1 SGHRS and CDR2 YFSETQ. The CDR3 runs to 11 residues.